This T cell receptor (beta chain) was observed in a study of T cells expressing NK-cell markers. In the study overall: Investigators obtained TCR beta repertoires from sorted CD3+CD56+NKG2C+, CD3+CD56+NKG2C- and CD3+CD56-NKG2C+ T cells. General observations from the study: Of the CD8+ T cell pool in over 5 donors, about 1.0-8% was accounted for by dominant NKG2C+ clonotypes. The same clonotypes also predominated in the CD3+CD56-NKG2C+ fraction of four donors.

5'RACE template switching with UMIs generated TCR beta cDNA. TCRdb reworked the 5' RACE reads into one entry per CDR3 protein, no DNA. This sample contains fewer than 300,000 distinct CDR3 sequences. Worth noting for this clonotype: The antigen is undetermined.

The CDR3 covers 15 residues. Germline values: CDR1 DFQATT, CDR2 SNEGSKA (reference sequence). The chain carries TRBV20-1 and TRBJ2-3; with no DNA, the TCRdb D assignment of TRBD1 cannot be verified. The origin of this receptor is a woman aged 18 to 75 in good health. The material sequenced was blood T cells: a sorted CD56 or NKG2C T cell subset, CD4+ or CD8+ T cells, or bulk PBMC T cells (not recorded which). CDR3: CSAPKGQASTDTQYF.